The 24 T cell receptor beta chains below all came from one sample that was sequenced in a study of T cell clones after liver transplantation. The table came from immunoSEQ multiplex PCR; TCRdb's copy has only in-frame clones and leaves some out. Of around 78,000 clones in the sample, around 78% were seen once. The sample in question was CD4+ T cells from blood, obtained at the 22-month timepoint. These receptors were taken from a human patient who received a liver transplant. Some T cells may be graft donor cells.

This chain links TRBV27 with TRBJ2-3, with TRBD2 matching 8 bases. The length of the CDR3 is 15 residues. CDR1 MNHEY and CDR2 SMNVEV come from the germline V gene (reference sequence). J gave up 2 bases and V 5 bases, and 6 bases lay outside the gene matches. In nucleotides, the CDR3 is TGTGCCAGCAGTGATCGGGGGGGGTTCACAGATACGCAGTATTTT. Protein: CASSDRGGFTDTQYF.

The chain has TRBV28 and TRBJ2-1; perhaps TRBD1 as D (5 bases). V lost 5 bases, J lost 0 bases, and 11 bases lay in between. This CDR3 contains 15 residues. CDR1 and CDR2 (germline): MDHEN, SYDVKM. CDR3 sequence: CASSLQRGSYNEQFF. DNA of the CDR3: TGTGCCAGCAGTCTCCAAAGGGGCTCCTACAATGAGCAGTTCTTC.

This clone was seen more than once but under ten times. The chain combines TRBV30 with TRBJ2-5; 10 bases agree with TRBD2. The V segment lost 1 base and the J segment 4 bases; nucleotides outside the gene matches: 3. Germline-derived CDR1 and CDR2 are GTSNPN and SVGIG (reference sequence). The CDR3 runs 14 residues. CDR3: CAWSEGLAIETQYF. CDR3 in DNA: TGTGCCTGGAGTGAGGGACTAGCGATAGAGACCCAGTACTTC.

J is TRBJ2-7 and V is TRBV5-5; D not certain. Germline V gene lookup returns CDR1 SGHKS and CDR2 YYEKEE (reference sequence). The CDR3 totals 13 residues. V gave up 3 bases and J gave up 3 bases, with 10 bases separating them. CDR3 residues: CASSSEGYYEQYF. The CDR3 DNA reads TGTGCCAGCAGCTCGGAAGGTTACTACGAGCAGTACTTC.

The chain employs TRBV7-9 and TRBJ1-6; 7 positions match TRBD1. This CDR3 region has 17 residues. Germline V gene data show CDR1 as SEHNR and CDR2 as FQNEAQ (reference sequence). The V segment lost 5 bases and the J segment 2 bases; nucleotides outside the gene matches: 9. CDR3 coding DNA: TGTGCCAGCAGCCCCCAAGGGGGCGCCGCCTATAATTCACCCCTCCACTTT. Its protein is CASSPQGGAAYNSPLHF.

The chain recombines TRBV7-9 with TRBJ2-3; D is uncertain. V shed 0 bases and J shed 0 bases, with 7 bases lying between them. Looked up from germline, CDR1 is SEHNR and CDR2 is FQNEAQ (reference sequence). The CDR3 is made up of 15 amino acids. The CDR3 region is CASSLATTSTDTQYF. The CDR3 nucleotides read TGTGCCAGCAGCTTAGCAACGACTAGCACAGATACGCAGTATTTT. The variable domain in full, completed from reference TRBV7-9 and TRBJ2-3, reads DTGVSQNPRHKITKRGQNVTFRCDPISEHNRLYWYRQTLGQGPEFLTYFQNEAQLEKSRLLSDRFSAERPKGSFSTLEIQRTEQGDSAMYLCASSLATTSTDTQYFGPGTRLTVL.

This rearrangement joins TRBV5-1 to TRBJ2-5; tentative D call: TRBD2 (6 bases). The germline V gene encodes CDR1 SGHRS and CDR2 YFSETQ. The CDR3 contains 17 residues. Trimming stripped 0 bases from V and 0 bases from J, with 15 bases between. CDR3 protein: CASSLERGLANQETQYF. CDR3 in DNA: TGCGCCAGCAGCTTGGAAAGGGGTCTAGCGAACCAAGAGACCCAGTACTTC.

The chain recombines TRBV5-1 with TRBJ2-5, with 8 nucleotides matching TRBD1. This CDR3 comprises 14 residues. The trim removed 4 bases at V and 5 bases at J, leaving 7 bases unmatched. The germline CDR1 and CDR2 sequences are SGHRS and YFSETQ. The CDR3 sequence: CASSRGQAEETQYF. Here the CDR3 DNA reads TGCGCCAGCAGCCGGGGACAGGCGGAGGAGACCCAGTACTTC.

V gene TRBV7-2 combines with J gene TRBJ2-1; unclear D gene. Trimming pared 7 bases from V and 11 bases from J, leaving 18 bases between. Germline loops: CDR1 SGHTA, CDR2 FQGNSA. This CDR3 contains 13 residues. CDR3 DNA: TGTGCCAGCAACAACAAGAGAGAAACTCAGCAGTTCTTC. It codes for CASNNKRETQQFF.

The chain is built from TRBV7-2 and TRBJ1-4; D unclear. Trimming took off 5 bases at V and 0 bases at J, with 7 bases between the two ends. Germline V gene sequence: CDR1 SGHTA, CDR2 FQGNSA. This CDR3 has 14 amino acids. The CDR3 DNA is TGTGCCAGCAGCCGGGGATCAACTAATGAAAAACTGTTTTTT. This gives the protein CASSRGSTNEKLFF.

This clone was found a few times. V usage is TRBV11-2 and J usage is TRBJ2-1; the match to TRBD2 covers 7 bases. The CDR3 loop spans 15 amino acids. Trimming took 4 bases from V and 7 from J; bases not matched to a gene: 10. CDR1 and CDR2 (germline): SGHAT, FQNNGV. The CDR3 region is CASSSLAEGLNEQFF. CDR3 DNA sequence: TGTGCCAGCAGCTCTCTAGCGGAGGGTTTGAATGAGCAGTTCTTC.

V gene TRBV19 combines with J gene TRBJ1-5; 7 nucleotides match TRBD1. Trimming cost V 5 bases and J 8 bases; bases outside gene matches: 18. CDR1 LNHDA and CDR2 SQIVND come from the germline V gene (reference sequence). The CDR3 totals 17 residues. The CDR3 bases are TGTGCCAGTAGTCCGAGACAGACAGGGTTTACAAGGGAGCCCCAGCATTTT. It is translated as CASSPRQTGFTREPQHF.

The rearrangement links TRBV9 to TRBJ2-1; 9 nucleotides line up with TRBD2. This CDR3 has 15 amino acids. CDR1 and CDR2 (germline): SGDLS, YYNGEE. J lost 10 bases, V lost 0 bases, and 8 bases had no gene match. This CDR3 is CASSVEVAGGHEQFF. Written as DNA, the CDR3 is TGTGCCAGCAGCGTAGAGGTTGCGGGGGGGCACGAGCAGTTCTTC.

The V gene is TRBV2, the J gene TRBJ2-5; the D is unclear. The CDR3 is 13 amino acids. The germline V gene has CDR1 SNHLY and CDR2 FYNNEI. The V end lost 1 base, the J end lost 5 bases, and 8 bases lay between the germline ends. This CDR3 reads CASSEDLVETQYF. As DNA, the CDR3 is TGTGCCAGCAGTGAAGATCTCGTGGAGACCCAGTACTTC.

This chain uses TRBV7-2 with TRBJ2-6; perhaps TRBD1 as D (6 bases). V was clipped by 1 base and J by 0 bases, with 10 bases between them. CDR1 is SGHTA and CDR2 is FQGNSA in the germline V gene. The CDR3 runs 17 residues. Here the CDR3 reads CASSLGGQISGANVLTF. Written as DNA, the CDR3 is TGTGCCAGCAGCTTAGGGGGACAAATCTCTGGGGCCAACGTCCTGACTTTC.

CDR3 protein: CASAEKLGAYEQYF. The CDR3 bases are TGTGCCAGCGCCGAGAAGTTGGGGGCCTACGAGCAGTACTTC. V is TRBV5-4 and J is TRBJ2-7; D could derive from TRBD1 or TRBD2 (5 bases each). V lost 7 bases, J lost 2 bases, and 16 bases lay in between. Germline CDR1 and CDR2: SGHNT and YYREEE (reference sequence). The CDR3 covers 14 residues.

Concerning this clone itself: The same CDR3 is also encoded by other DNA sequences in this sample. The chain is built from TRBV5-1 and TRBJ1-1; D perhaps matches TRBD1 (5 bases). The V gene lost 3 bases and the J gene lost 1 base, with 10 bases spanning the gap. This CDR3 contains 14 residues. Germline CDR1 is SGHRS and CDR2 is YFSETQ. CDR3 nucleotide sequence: TGCGCCAGCAGCTACGGCGGGGGGAACACTGAAGCTTTCTTT. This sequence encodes CASSYGGGNTEAFF.

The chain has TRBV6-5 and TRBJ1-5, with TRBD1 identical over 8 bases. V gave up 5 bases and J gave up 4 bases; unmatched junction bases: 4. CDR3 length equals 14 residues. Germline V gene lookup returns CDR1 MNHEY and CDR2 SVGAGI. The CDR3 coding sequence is TGTGCCAGCAGTGCGGACAGGGCTAATCAGCCCCAGCATTTT. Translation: CASSADRANQPQHF.

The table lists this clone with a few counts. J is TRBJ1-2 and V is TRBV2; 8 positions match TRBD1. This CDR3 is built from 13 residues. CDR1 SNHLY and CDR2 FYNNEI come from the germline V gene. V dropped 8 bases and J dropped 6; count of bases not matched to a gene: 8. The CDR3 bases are TGTGCCAGCGGATCCCAGGGACAGGATGGCTACACCTTC. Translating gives CASGSQGQDGYTF.

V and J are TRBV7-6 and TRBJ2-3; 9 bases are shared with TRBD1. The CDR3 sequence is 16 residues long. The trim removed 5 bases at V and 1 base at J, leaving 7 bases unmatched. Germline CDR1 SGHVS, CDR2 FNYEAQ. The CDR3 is CASSRRQGGGTDTQYF. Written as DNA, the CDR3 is TGTGCCAGCAGCCGTCGACAGGGGGGGGGCACAGATACGCAGTATTTT. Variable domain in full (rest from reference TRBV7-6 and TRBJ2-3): GAGVSQSPRYKVTKRGQDVALRCDPISGHVSLYWYRQALGQGPEFLTYFNYEAQQDKSGLPNDRFSAERPEGSISTLTIQRTEQRDSAMYRCASSRRQGGGTDTQYFGPGTRLTVL.

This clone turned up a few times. This CDR3 reads CSVEIWAVRGNTEAFF. As DNA, the CDR3 is TGCAGCGTTGAAATCTGGGCAGTACGGGGGAACACTGAAGCTTTCTTT. V gene TRBV29-1 combines with J gene TRBJ1-1, with D unclear. V was pared by 2 bases and J by 1 base, with 17 bases between. Germline CDR1 and CDR2: SQVTM and ANQGSEA. The CDR3 contains 16 residues.

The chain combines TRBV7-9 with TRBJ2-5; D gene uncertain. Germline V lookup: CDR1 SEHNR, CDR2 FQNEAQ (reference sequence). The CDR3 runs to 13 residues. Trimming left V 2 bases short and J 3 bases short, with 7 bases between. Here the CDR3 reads CASSLIVEETQYF. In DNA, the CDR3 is TGTGCCAGCAGCTTAATCGTAGAAGAGACCCAGTACTTC.

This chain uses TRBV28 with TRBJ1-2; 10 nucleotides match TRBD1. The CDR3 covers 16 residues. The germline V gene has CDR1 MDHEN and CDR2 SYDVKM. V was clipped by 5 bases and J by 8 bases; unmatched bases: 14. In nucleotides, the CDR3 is TGTGCCAGCAGTCGACAGGGGGCGCCTCGGGTTTGGGGCTACACCTTC. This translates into CASSRQGAPRVWGYTF.

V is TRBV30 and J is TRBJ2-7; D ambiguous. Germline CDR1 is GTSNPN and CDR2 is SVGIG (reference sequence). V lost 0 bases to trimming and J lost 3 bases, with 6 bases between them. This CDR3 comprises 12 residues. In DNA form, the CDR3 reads TGTGCCTGGAGTGTAGGCAGCTACGAGCAGTACTTC. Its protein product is CAWSVGSYEQYF.